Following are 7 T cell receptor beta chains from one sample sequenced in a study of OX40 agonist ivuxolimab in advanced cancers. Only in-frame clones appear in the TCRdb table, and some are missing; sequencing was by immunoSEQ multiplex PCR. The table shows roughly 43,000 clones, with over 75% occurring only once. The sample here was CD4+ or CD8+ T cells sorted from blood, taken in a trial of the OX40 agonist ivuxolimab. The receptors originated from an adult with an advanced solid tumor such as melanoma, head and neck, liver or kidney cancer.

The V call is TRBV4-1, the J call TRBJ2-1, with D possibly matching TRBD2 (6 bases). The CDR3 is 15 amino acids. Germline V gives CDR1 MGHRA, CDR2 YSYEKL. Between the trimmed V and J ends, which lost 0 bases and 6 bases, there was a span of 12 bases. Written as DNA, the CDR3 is TGCGCCAGCAGCCAAGATGCGGGGTCACGCAATGAGCAGTTCTTC. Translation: CASSQDAGSRNEQFF.

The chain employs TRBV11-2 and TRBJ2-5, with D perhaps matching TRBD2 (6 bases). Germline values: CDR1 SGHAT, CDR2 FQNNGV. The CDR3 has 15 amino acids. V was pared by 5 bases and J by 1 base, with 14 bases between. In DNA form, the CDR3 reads TGTGCCAGCAGCCCCCGGCCTAGCGCCCAAGAGACCCAGTACTTC. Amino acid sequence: CASSPRPSAQETQYF.

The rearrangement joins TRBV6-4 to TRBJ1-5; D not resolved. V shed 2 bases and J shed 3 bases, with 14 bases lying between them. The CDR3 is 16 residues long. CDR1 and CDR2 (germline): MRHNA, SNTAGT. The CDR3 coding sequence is TGTGCCAGCAGTGACGGGTGTAGGTATACCAATCAGCCCCAGCATTTT. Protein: CASSDGCRYTNQPQHF.

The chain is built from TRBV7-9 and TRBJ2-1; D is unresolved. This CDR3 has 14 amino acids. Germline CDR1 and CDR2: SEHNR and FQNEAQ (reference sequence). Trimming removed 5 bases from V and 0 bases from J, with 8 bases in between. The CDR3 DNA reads TGTGCCAGCAGCCCGGTGAGCTCCTACAATGAGCAGTTCTTC. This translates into CASSPVSSYNEQFF.

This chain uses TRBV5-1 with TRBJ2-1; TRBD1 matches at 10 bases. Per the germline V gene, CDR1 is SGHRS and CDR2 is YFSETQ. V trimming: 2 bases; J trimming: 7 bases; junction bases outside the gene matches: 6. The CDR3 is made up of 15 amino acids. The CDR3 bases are TGCGCCAGCAGCTTCCGGGACAGGGGATCAAATGAGCAGTTCTTC. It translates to CASSFRDRGSNEQFF.

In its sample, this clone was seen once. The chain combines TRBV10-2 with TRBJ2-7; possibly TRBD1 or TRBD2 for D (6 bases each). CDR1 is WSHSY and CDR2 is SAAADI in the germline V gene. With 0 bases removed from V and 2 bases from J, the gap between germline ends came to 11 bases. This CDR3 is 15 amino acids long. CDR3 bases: TGCGCCAGCAGTGAGTCCCCGGGGGCCCCCTACGAGCAGTACGTC. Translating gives CASSESPGAPYEQYV.

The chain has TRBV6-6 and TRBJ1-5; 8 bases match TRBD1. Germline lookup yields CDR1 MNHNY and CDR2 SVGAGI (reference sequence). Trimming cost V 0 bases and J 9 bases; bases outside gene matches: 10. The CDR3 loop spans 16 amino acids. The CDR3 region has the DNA TGTGCCAGCAGTTACTCAAGCGAAGGACAGGGCTGGCCCCAGCATTTT. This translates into CASSYSSEGQGWPQHF.